These 24 T cell receptor beta chains were sequenced from one sample in a study of T cell responses to AZD1222 COVID-19 vaccine. Sequenced by immunoSEQ multiplex PCR; TCRdb stores in-frame clones only, minus some. The sample lists some 150,000 clones, more than 80% occurring once. Specimen: peripheral blood, collected on day 0 of AZD1222 vaccination. The receptors were sampled from an adult in good health.

V is TRBV11-3 and J is TRBJ1-1; D is uncertain. This CDR3 is 13 amino acids long. Trimming left V 2 bases short and J 3 bases short, with 7 bases between. Germline CDR1 and CDR2: SGHNT and YENEEA. The chain's CDR3 is CASSLIRDTEAFF. The CDR3 DNA sequence: TGTGCCAGCAGCTTAATTCGCGACACTGAAGCTTTCTTT.

V is TRBV11-2 and J is TRBJ2-7, with 7 nucleotides matching TRBD2. The ends lost 1 base at V and 3 bases at J; junction bases unmatched: 12. The CDR3 runs 17 residues. The germline V gene has CDR1 SGHAT and CDR2 FQNNGV. The CDR3 loop reads CASSLGTSAWEYYEQYF. As DNA, the CDR3 is TGTGCCAGCAGCTTAGGGACTAGTGCTTGGGAGTACTACGAGCAGTACTTC. The entire variable domain, with the rest obtained from reference TRBV11-2 and TRBJ2-7, is as follows: EAGVAQSPRYKIIEKRQSVAFWCNPISGHATLYWYQQILGQGPKLLIQFQNNGVVDDSQLPKDRFSAERLKGVDSTLKIQPAKLEDSAVYLCASSLGTSAWEYYEQYFGPGTRLTVT.

Here the CDR3 reads CASSADLNYGYTF. The CDR3 nucleotides read TGTGCCAGCAGCGCGGATCTAAACTATGGCTACACCTTC. This chain joins TRBV9 and TRBJ1-2; no reliable D call. V lost 3 bases, J lost 2 bases, and 8 bases lay in between. The CDR3 contains 13 residues. Per germline, CDR1 SGDLS and CDR2 YYNGEE.

This chain connects TRBV2 to TRBJ1-2; D call uncertain. Germline assignment: CDR1 SNHLY and CDR2 FYNNEI. This CDR3 contains 15 residues. V was clipped by 4 bases and J by 1 base, with 13 bases between them. Written as DNA, the CDR3 is TGTGCCAGCAGTGCCTCCCGTATTGGTAACTATGGCTACACCTTC. It encodes CASSASRIGNYGYTF.

This clone was recorded a few times. The V call is TRBV20-1, the J call TRBJ1-1; TRBD1 aligns across 9 bases. Trimming removed 5 bases from V and 11 bases from J; junction bases left unmatched: 3. CDR1 is DFQATT and CDR2 is SNEGSKA in the germline V gene (reference sequence). CDR3 length: 10 residues. Here the CDR3 reads CSAGDRGAFF. In DNA form, the CDR3 reads TGCAGTGCTGGCGACAGGGGGGCTTTCTTT.

The chain combines TRBV2 with TRBJ1-2; perhaps TRBD1 as D (5 bases). V was shortened by 2 bases and J by 7 bases, with 11 bases between the two germline ends. The CDR3 has 13 amino acids. Germline V gives CDR1 SNHLY, CDR2 FYNNEI. CDR3 sequence reads: CASSEMAGPGYTF. The CDR3 DNA follows: TGTGCCAGCAGTGAAATGGCAGGGCCTGGCTACACCTTC.

The chain carries TRBV16 and TRBJ1-3, with D unclear. V lost 4 bases and J 0 bases, leaving 13 bases between the germline ends. CDR3 length equals 16 residues. Germline-derived CDR1 and CDR2 are KGHSY and FQNENV. This chain's CDR3 is CASSPDHNSSGNTIYF. CDR3 DNA sequence: TGTGCCAGCAGCCCAGATCACAATTCCTCTGGAAACACCATATATTTT.

The chain recombines TRBV6-1 with TRBJ2-7; 10 nucleotides align to TRBD2. There are 17 residues in the CDR3. The germline gives CDR1 MNHNS, CDR2 SASEGT. V was clipped by 1 base and J by 7 bases; unmatched bases: 13. The CDR3 is CASSEVLGLAGVGEQYF. CDR3 sequence (DNA): TGTGCCAGCAGTGAAGTTCTGGGGCTAGCGGGAGTTGGAGAGCAGTACTTC.

The chain carries TRBV5-1 and TRBJ2-7; possibly TRBD1 for D (5 bases). The germline gives CDR1 SGHRS, CDR2 YFSETQ. The CDR3 runs to 12 residues. Trimming shortened V by 3 bases and J by 4 bases, and 8 bases separated the two germline ends. CDR3 DNA sequence: TGCGCCAGCAGCTCCCACAGGTACGAGCAGTACTTC. Protein: CASSSHRYEQYF.

The genes are TRBV30 and TRBJ2-1, with 15 positions matching TRBD2. CDR1 is GTSNPN and CDR2 is SVGIG in the germline V gene (reference sequence). V shed 1 base and J 4 bases; nucleotides not matched to a gene: 11. The CDR3 has 19 amino acids. The CDR3 is CAWSARTSGRVRFYNEQFF. The DNA of the CDR3 is TGTGCCTGGAGTGCCCGGACTAGCGGGAGGGTGAGATTTTACAATGAGCAGTTCTTC.

The chain carries TRBV6-5 and TRBJ2-4, with D possibly TRBD2 on 7 matching bases. Looked up from germline, CDR1 is MNHEY and CDR2 is SVGAGI. Trimming stripped 9 bases from V and 1 base from J, with 16 bases between. The length of the CDR3 is 15 residues. The CDR3 region has the DNA TGTGCCAGTGAAGGGGGGGCCCTTGCCAAAAACATTCAGTACTTC. This encodes CASEGGALAKNIQYF.

Only a few counts were recorded for this clone. V usage is TRBV6-5 and J usage is TRBJ1-1; D may be TRBD1 (5 bases). With 8 bases removed from V and 0 bases from J, the gap between germline ends came to 13 bases. The CDR3 contains 14 residues. The germline CDR1 and CDR2 sequences are MNHEY and SVGAGI. CDR3: CASDPGGMNTEAFF. The CDR3 nucleotides read TGTGCCAGCGACCCGGGGGGTATGAACACTGAAGCTTTCTTT.

V gene TRBV18 combines with J gene TRBJ1-1; TRBD1 is a possible D gene (5 bases). Germline V lookup: CDR1 KGHSH, CDR2 LQKENI. CDR3 length: 16 amino acids. Trimming stripped 2 bases from V and 5 bases from J, with 18 bases between. The CDR3 region has the DNA TGTGCCAGCTCACCAGGAGTGGGGGACTGGGCTACTGAAGCTTTCTTT. Its protein product is CASSPGVGDWATEAFF.

The chain couples TRBV2 to TRBJ2-7, with D maybe TRBD2 (7 bases). The V and J ends lost 3 bases and 5 bases respectively, with 23 bases between them. The germline V gene has CDR1 SNHLY and CDR2 FYNNEI. CDR3 size: 17 residues. The CDR3 sequence is CASSDTKYSGGAHEQYF. CDR3 bases: TGTGCCAGCAGTGATACTAAATACTCTGGGGGGGCCCACGAGCAGTACTTC.

The chain links TRBV5-1 to TRBJ1-5; D may be TRBD1 (5 bases). V shed 2 bases and J shed 5 bases, with 8 bases lying between them. Germline assignment: CDR1 SGHRS and CDR2 YFSETQ. The CDR3 consists of 13 residues. CDR3 loop: CASSFGGDQPQHF. CDR3 DNA sequence: TGCGCCAGCAGCTTCGGAGGGGATCAGCCCCAGCATTTT.

This chain links TRBV15 with TRBJ1-2; D is possibly TRBD1 (5 bases). This CDR3 has 17 residues. V lost 0 bases and J lost 8, with 22 bases in between. Per germline, CDR1 LNHNV and CDR2 YYDKDF (reference sequence). In nucleotides, the CDR3 is TGTGCCACCAGCAGAGAAGTTCACGGGGGGAAAGAAGAGGGCTACACCTTC. Amino acids: CATSREVHGGKEEGYTF.

With regard to this clone: The CDR3 carries no conserved terminal phenylalanine or tryptophan, so it likely arises from a read error. The limits of the CDR3 on the DNA are not certain, so only TCRdb's listed CDR3 is given. The chain has TRBV21-1 and TRBJ1-5. TRBV21-1 is assigned pseudogene status. The CDR3 has 10 amino acids, counting both end residues. CDR3: CASSKVPARE.

CDR3 bases: TGTGCCAGCAGGACCGACGGGACACCGAACACTGAAGCTTTCTTT. Protein: CASRTDGTPNTEAFF. The genes are TRBV7-9 and TRBJ1-1; D is possibly TRBD1 (6 bases). The CDR3 length is 15 residues. With 6 bases removed from V and 1 base from J, the gap between germline ends came to 15 bases. CDR1 and CDR2 (germline): SEHNR, FQNEAQ (reference sequence).

V usage is TRBV2 and J usage is TRBJ2-2; 11 nucleotides agree with TRBD2. V gave up 3 bases and J gave up 6 bases; unmatched junction bases: 3. The CDR3 runs 15 residues. Germline-derived CDR1 and CDR2 are SNHLY and FYNNEI. In DNA form, the CDR3 reads TGTGCCAGCAGTGAGGTTAGCGGGAGGGCCGGGGAGCTGTTTTTT. Residues: CASSEVSGRAGELFF.

The rearrangement links TRBV12-3 or TRBV12-4 to TRBJ1-1; weak D call: TRBD1 (5 bases). CDR3 length: 13 amino acids. Trimming shortened V by 6 bases and J by 1 base, and 9 bases separated the two germline ends. CDR3 amino acids: CASRAQGNTEAFF. The CDR3 DNA reads TGTGCCAGCAGAGCTCAGGGGAACACTGAAGCTTTCTTT.

V is TRBV27 and J is TRBJ2-1; D gene unclear. The germline gives CDR1 MNHEY, CDR2 SMNVEV (reference sequence). This CDR3 has 12 amino acids. V lost 5 bases and J 8 bases, leaving 10 bases between the germline ends. The CDR3, as DNA: TGTGCCAGCAGTCGGATGGCGCATGAGCAGTTCTTC. This codes for CASSRMAHEQFF.

The V and J genes are TRBV12-3 or TRBV12-4 and TRBJ1-5; D ambiguous. V was pared by 3 bases and J by 5 bases, with 8 bases between. The length of the CDR3 is 13 residues. The CDR3 here is CASSFANDQPQHF. The CDR3, as DNA: TGTGCCAGCAGTTTCGCGAATGATCAGCCCCAGCATTTT.

This rearrangement joins TRBV5-1 to TRBJ1-4; 8 bases match TRBD1. V lost 6 bases and J lost 2; bases outside the gene matches: 6. This CDR3 spans 15 amino acids. From germline, CDR1 is SGHRS and CDR2 YFSETQ. The CDR3 DNA reads as TGCGCCAGCAAGACAGGGGCCGCCACTAATGAAAAACTGTTTTTT. Encoded protein: CASKTGAATNEKLFF.

The chain carries TRBV5-1 and TRBJ1-2; possibly TRBD1 for D (5 bases). CDR1 is SGHRS and CDR2 is YFSETQ in the germline V gene. V lost 0 bases and J 5 bases, leaving 11 bases between the germline ends. The CDR3 extends over 14 amino acids. The CDR3 bases are TGCGCCAGCAGCTTGGGGGACGGAGCATATGGCTACACCTTC. It translates to CASSLGDGAYGYTF.